The 20 T cell receptor beta chains presented below share a single source sample, sequenced in a study of shared clonotypes between healthy human individuals. Sequenced by immunoSEQ multiplex PCR; TCRdb stores in-frame clones only, minus some. The sample carries about 470,000 clones, roughly three quarters recorded once. The specimen was PBMCs. All receptors derive from a woman in her thirties or forties in good health. Some clones in this sample may be carry-over from other donors' samples.

J is TRBJ2-1 and V is TRBV11-1; no clear D gene. Trimming pared 1 base from V and 7 bases from J, leaving 8 bases between. This CDR3 is 13 amino acids long. Germline assignment: CDR1 SGHAT and CDR2 FQDESV (reference sequence). The CDR3 here is CASSLETGNEQFF. In nucleotides, the CDR3 is TGTGCCAGCAGCTTAGAAACTGGAAATGAGCAGTTCTTC. The variable domain in full, with the rest retrieved from reference TRBV11-1 and TRBJ2-1, is EAEVAQSPRYKITEKSQAVAFWCDPISGHATLYWYRQILGQGPELLVQFQDESVVDDSQLPKDRFSAERLKGVDSTLKIQPAELGDSAMYLCASSLETGNEQFFGPGTRLTVL.

The chain uses TRBV15 and TRBJ2-3, with 9 bases that match TRBD1. This CDR3 is 15 amino acids long. Losses at the gene ends were 3 bases for V and 4 bases for J; bases not matched to a gene: 5. Germline V gene lookup returns CDR1 LNHNV and CDR2 YYDKDF (reference sequence). CDR3 sequence reads: CATSRATGGADTQYF. The CDR3 nucleotides are TGTGCCACCAGCAGGGCCACAGGGGGCGCAGATACGCAGTATTTT.

V usage is TRBV9 and J usage is TRBJ2-4; 12 nucleotides agree with TRBD2. The CDR3 consists of 21 residues. The V and J ends lost 4 bases and 0 bases, in that order; junction bases with no gene match: 17. Per the germline V gene, CDR1 is SGDLS and CDR2 is YYNGEE. This CDR3 reads CASSLLDRLAGVFLAKNIQYF. The CDR3 bases are TGTGCCAGCAGCCTCCTGGACAGACTAGCGGGAGTATTCCTAGCCAAAAACATTCAGTACTTC.

This clone was counted between two and nine times. The chain links TRBV6-5 to TRBJ2-3; 11 bases agree with TRBD2. J was trimmed by 4 bases and V by 2 bases; bases with no gene match: 2. Germline CDR1 is MNHEY and CDR2 is SVGAGI. The CDR3 spans 15 residues. The CDR3: CASSYTSGSPDTQYF. CDR3 coding DNA: TGTGCCAGCAGTTACACTAGCGGGAGCCCAGATACGCAGTATTTT.

This rearrangement joins TRBV18 to TRBJ2-7; the D gene is possibly TRBD2 (6 bases). In germline, CDR1 is KGHSH, CDR2 LQKENI. There are 17 residues in the CDR3. The V and J ends lost 0 bases and 4 bases respectively, with 19 bases between them. The CDR3 coding sequence is TGTGCCAGCTCACCACCGGTCCAGGCCTCCCGGGGGTACGAGCAGTACTTC. Translating it yields CASSPPVQASRGYEQYF.

The rearrangement joins TRBV7-8 to TRBJ2-2; the D gene is possibly TRBD2 (6 bases). From germline, CDR1 is SGHVS and CDR2 FQNEAQ. The CDR3 consists of 16 residues. Trimming removed 3 bases from V and 2 bases from J, with 13 bases in between. CDR3 sequence reads: CASSFAGLANTGELFF. The DNA of the CDR3 is TGTGCCAGCAGCTTCGCGGGACTGGCAAACACCGGGGAGCTGTTTTTT.

The chain recombines TRBV5-4 with TRBJ2-3; 14 bases agree with TRBD2. CDR3 length equals 16 residues. With 7 bases clipped from V and 5 bases from J, the junction kept 9 bases outside the gene matches. Germline CDR1 and CDR2: SGHNT and YYREEE (reference sequence). DNA of the CDR3: TGTGCCAGCTATCCAAGACTAGCGGGAGGGGTAGATACGCAGTATTTT. Amino acid sequence: CASYPRLAGGVDTQYF.

The gene calls are TRBV2 and TRBJ2-7; D gene unclear. Germline lookup yields CDR1 SNHLY and CDR2 FYNNEI. Trimming removed 1 base at V and 6 bases at J, with 10 bases between. The CDR3 runs 13 residues. The CDR3 sequence is CASSEVGYSEQYF. DNA of the CDR3: TGTGCCAGCAGTGAAGTAGGGTACAGCGAGCAGTACTTC.

This clone is a singleton in its sample. The chain couples TRBV28 to TRBJ2-7; D remains ambiguous. The V end was cut by 4 bases, the J end by 10 bases, with 14 bases between. The CDR3 consists of 12 residues. The germline V gene has CDR1 MDHEN and CDR2 SYDVKM. CDR3 sequence reads: CASSSPPFLQYF. The DNA of the CDR3 is TGTGCCAGCAGTTCCCCTCCTTTCCTACAGTACTTC.

The CDR3 loop reads CASSPSGTPTYEQYF. In DNA form, the CDR3 reads TGTGCCAGCAGTCCCTCCGGGACCCCAACCTACGAGCAGTACTTC. The chain links TRBV6-5 to TRBJ2-7; D tentatively fits TRBD1 or TRBD2 (5 bases each). Trimming cost V 5 bases and J 2 bases, with 16 bases left between them. Germline V gene data show CDR1 as MNHEY and CDR2 as SVGAGI. The CDR3 consists of 15 residues.

The genes are TRBV29-1 and TRBJ2-1; D may correspond to TRBD1 or TRBD2 (5 bases each). V lost 4 bases and J 6 bases, leaving 13 bases between the germline ends. Germline V gene data show CDR1 as SQVTM and CDR2 as ANQGSEA. The CDR3 consists of 13 residues. The CDR3 region is CSVGWDPRNEQFF. The DNA for the CDR3 is TGCAGCGTTGGTTGGGACCCCCGCAATGAGCAGTTCTTC.

This chain uses TRBV6-6 with TRBJ2-5; D possibly uses TRBD1 or TRBD2 (5 bases each). The DNA matches TRBJ2-7 better at its end, which makes the J call doubtful. This CDR3 comprises 14 residues. Germline V lookup: CDR1 MNHNY, CDR2 SVGAGI (reference sequence). CDR3 amino acids: CASSLRDGPYEQYF. The CDR3 nucleotides read TGTGCCAGCAGTCTCCGGGACGGGCCCTACGAGCAGTACTTC.

This clone was observed a few times. The same CDR3 can be traced to other DNA sequences in this sample. The V call is TRBV28, the J call TRBJ1-2, with D perhaps TRBD1 (5 bases). CDR3 length equals 12 residues. Germline V gene lookup returns CDR1 MDHEN and CDR2 SYDVKM. The V and J ends lost 6 bases and 4 bases respectively, with 9 bases between them. The CDR3 loop is CASSPGTYGYTF. CDR3 coding DNA: TGTGCCAGCAGCCCGGGGACCTATGGCTACACCTTC.

About this clone: The same CDR3 is also encoded by other DNA sequences in this sample. The gene calls are TRBV30 and TRBJ2-3, with a tentative D call TRBD1 (5 bases). Deletions cut 3 bases from V and 6 bases from J, with 10 bases between. CDR3 length: 12 amino acids. The germline CDR1 and CDR2 sequences are GTSNPN and SVGIG (reference sequence). In nucleotides, the CDR3 is TGTGCCTGGAGCGTAGGGGCGGATACGCAGTATTTT. Translated: CAWSVGADTQYF.

The chain carries TRBV28 and TRBJ2-1, with D unclear. This CDR3 has 12 amino acids. Trimming cost V 4 bases and J 4 bases, with 5 bases left between them. From germline, CDR1 is MDHEN and CDR2 SYDVKM. CDR3 sequence reads: CASSSLYNEQFF. The CDR3 coding sequence is TGTGCCAGCAGTTCCCTATACAATGAGCAGTTCTTC.

CDR3 DNA: TGTGCCAGCTCACCCGGACAAGACTACAATGAGCAGTTCTTC. Translating gives CASSPGQDYNEQFF. The chain recombines TRBV18 with TRBJ2-1, with a tentative D call TRBD1 (5 bases). This CDR3 has 14 amino acids. V was trimmed by 3 bases and J by 3 bases, leaving 9 bases between them. Per germline, CDR1 KGHSH and CDR2 LQKENI.

V gene TRBV5-4 combines with J gene TRBJ2-2; weak D call: TRBD2 (6 bases). CDR1 SGHNT and CDR2 YYREEE come from the germline V gene (reference sequence). V lost 1 base to trimming and J lost 4 bases, with 14 bases between them. The CDR3 contains 16 residues. CDR3 residues: CASSLSRLDGTGELFF. The CDR3 coding sequence is TGTGCCAGCAGCTTGAGTAGACTAGACGGCACCGGGGAGCTGTTTTTT.

The chain is built from TRBV18 and TRBJ2-7; D perhaps matches TRBD2 (6 bases). The CDR3 spans 15 residues. CDR1 is KGHSH and CDR2 is LQKENI in the germline V gene. V gave up 3 bases and J gave up 1 base, with 13 bases separating them. This CDR3 reads CASSPGGTRSYEQYF. The CDR3 bases are TGTGCCAGCTCACCGGGTGGGACTCGGTCCTACGAGCAGTACTTC.

The rearrangement uses TRBV7-6 and TRBJ2-3, with TRBD1 matching 8 bases. V gave up 4 bases and J gave up 7 bases; unmatched junction bases: 4. The germline V gene encodes CDR1 SGHVS and CDR2 FNYEAQ. CDR3 length: 13 residues. CDR3 residues: CASSSTGGYTQYF. The CDR3, as DNA: TGTGCCAGCAGCTCTACAGGGGGATATACGCAGTATTTT.

J is TRBJ1-5 and V is TRBV27; 10 bases agree with TRBD1. V was pared by 4 bases and J by 0 bases, with 18 bases of the junction left unmatched. CDR1 MNHEY and CDR2 SMNVEV come from the germline V gene (reference sequence). The CDR3 extends over 21 amino acids. The CDR3 reads CASSSGRGDDRGPYSNQPQHF. DNA for the CDR3: TGTGCCAGCAGTTCGGGTAGAGGTGACGACAGGGGGCCTTATAGCAATCAGCCCCAGCATTTT.